This passage covers 3 T cell receptor beta chains from one sample sequenced in a study of a mutant IDH1 vaccine in newly diagnosed glioma. Sample time point: week 5, during vaccination. The investigators gave 300 ug of mutant IDH1 20-mer peptide in each vaccine dose, together with topical imiquimod. Sequencing used immunoSEQ multiplex PCR; TCRdb keeps in-frame clones, though not all of them. The sample holds some 37,000 clones, around 78% seen once. These TCRs are of unknown antigen specificity. The starting material was PBMCs, obtained from a glioma patient whose treatment included an IDH1 peptide vaccine. The receptors shown here come from a man aged 35 to 55 with glioma.

The rearrangement joins TRBV6-5 to TRBJ2-7; 8 bases fit TRBD1. The germline gives CDR1 MNHEY, CDR2 SVGAGI. The CDR3 loop spans 14 amino acids. V lost 8 bases and J lost 6; bases outside the gene matches: 12. The CDR3 DNA reads as TGTGCCAGCGGCCCGGGGACAGGCCCTATCGAGCAGTACTTC. Protein product: CASGPGTGPIEQYF.

The J gene is TRBJ2-5, the V gene TRBV7-8; 8 nucleotides line up with TRBD1. The V segment lost 0 bases and the J segment 4 bases; nucleotides outside the gene matches: 10. Germline CDR1 SGHVS, CDR2 FQNEAQ. CDR3 length: 17 amino acids. CDR3 region: CASSLATRQGLGETQYF. The CDR3 region has the DNA TGTGCCAGCAGCTTAGCGACTCGACAGGGGCTGGGAGAGACCCAGTACTTC.

The chain joins TRBV10-3 to TRBJ2-3, with D unclear. V gave up 4 bases and J gave up 2 bases, with 7 bases separating them. There are 13 residues in the CDR3. The germline V gene has CDR1 ENHRY and CDR2 SYGVKD. Here the CDR3 DNA reads TGTGCCATCAGTGCTCGGACCACAGATACGCAGTATTTT. It translates to CAISARTTDTQYF.